This entry describes one T cell receptor (beta chain). The antigen is unknown. This specimen comes from a study of T cell responses to AZD1222 COVID-19 vaccine. Study findings and constraints: Spike-specific TCR breadth rose after two AZD1222 doses, and depth rose as well.

This CDR3 spans 13 amino acids. V lost 6 bases, J lost 0 bases, and 5 bases lay in between. Assay: immunoSEQ multiplex PCR; the TCRdb copy retains only in-frame clones and omits some. The sample contains about 120,000 clones, roughly 92% of which appear only once. Sequenced here: peripheral blood, sampled 28 days after the second AZD1222 dose. The rearrangement uses TRBV12-3 or TRBV12-4 and TRBJ2-2; D unclear. The TCR sequence derives from an adult who received the AZD1222 COVID-19 vaccine. CDR3 sequence reads: CASRSTNTGELFF. In DNA, the CDR3 is TGTGCCAGCAGGAGTACGAACACCGGGGAGCTGTTTTTT.